The entry below gives a single T cell receptor (beta chain) sequence along with its context. The sample comes from a study of blood T cell repertoires in COVID-19. The CDR3 is 14 amino acids. The ends were cut back, 2 bases at V and 2 bases at J, with 10 bases in the middle. From germline, CDR1 is SGDLS and CDR2 YYNGEE. Per the study methods: Reference gene primer amplification gave nucleated cell count estimates. Sequenced by immunoSEQ multiplex PCR; TCRdb stores in-frame clones only, minus some. The D gene and trimming were derived from the DNA, and the V and J assignments and clone size from that table. This repertoire shows about 170,000 clones, 92% found once; its top ten account for 4.5% to 5%.

The source is a young man with COVID-19, enrolled during active disease. The sequencing sample was made of peripheral blood. V usage is TRBV9 and J usage is TRBJ1-1, with a tentative D call TRBD1 (6 bases). The CDR3 sequence: CASSVTGLNTEAFF. The DNA for the CDR3 is TGTGCCAGCAGCGTGACAGGTTTAAACACTGAAGCTTTCTTT. Drawing the rest from reference TRBV9 and TRBJ1-1, the complete variable domain is DSGVTQTPKHLITATGQRVTLRCSPRSGDLSVYWYQQSLDQGLQFLIQYYNGEERAKGNILERFSAQQFPDLHSELNLSSLELGDSALYFCASSVTGLNTEAFFGQGTRLTVV.